A selection of T cell receptor beta chains follows, all from one sample in a study of PD-L1 blockade in urothelial cancer. Only in-frame clones appear in the TCRdb table, and some are missing; sequencing was by immunoSEQ multiplex PCR. The sample lists tens of thousands of clones, roughly 89% occurring once. This material consisted of PBMCs, taken around atezolizumab (anti-PD-L1) treatment. The receptors originated from a man between 60 and 70 years old with urothelial cancer. CDR3s include the opening cysteine and the closing phenylalanine or tryptophan. Part of the rows lack a size; the others show once, few, many or a class for expanded clones.

- | TRBJ1-5 | TRBV6-1 | CASSARGESNQPQHF
- | TRBJ1-1 | TRBV12-5 | CASGLREKNTEAFF
- | TRBJ1-2 | TRBV5-4 | CAGRTGGGYGYTF
- | TRBJ2-7 | TRBV28 | CASSLRGLNYEQYF
many | TRBJ2-3 | TRBV4-3 | CASSLEAGRNTDTQYF
few | TRBJ1-5 | TRBV6-5 | CASRTGNSNQPQHF
- | TRBJ2-7 | TRBV11-2 | CASSLTVSGGVEEQYF
- | TRBJ1-2 | TRBV7-9 | CASSPGQPSNYGYTF
- | TRBJ1-2 | TRBV21-1 | CASSKVSRHRNYGYTF
- | TRBJ1-1 | TRBV18 | CASSLTGGAKEAFF
- | TRBJ2-7 | TRBV28 | CASSSVYEQYF
- | TRBJ2-5 | TRBV2 | CASRAGGVTQYF
- | TRBJ2-7 | TRBV18 | CASSPPGTGHLYYEQYF
- | TRBJ2-3 | TRBV28 | CASTTLGGTGHTDTQYF
once | TRBJ2-7 | TRBV21-1 | CASSYYCGSYEQYF
- | TRBJ2-7 | TRBV29-1 | CSVEGDKYRQYF
once | TRBJ1-3 | TRBV7-8 | CASSSESRDRERSAGGNTIYF
- | TRBJ2-3 | TRBV28 | CASSSPGVSGTDTQYF
- | TRBJ2-7 | TRBV21-1 | CASSIADRDREQYF